These 22 T cell receptor beta chains came from one sample sequenced in a study of neoadjuvant anti-PD-1 for oral cavity cancer. Profiled with immunoSEQ multiplex PCR; TCRdb holds only in-frame clones, not every one. The sample lists 84,000 or so clones, 84% seen once, with 2.5% to 3.5% in the top ten. The source was PBMCs, collected before nivolumab (anti-PD-1) treatment. Receptor source: a person between 40 and 85 years old with oral cavity squamous cell carcinoma.

The V and J genes are TRBV11-2 and TRBJ2-7, with 13 bases identical to TRBD2. The V and J ends lost 4 bases and 3 bases, in that order; junction bases with no gene match: 6. The CDR3 is 16 amino acids. From germline, CDR1 is SGHAT and CDR2 FQNNGV. DNA for the CDR3: TGTGCCAGCAGCTCTACTAGCGGGGGGGAGTACTACGAGCAGTACTTC. It codes for CASSSTSGGEYYEQYF.

This rearrangement joins TRBV5-1 to TRBJ2-2, with 9 bases fitting TRBD2. The germline CDR1 and CDR2 sequences are SGHRS and YFSETQ. The CDR3 runs 15 residues. Germline trimming cut 2 bases from V and 6 bases from J; bases unmatched to any gene: 5. The CDR3, as DNA: TGCGCCAGCAGCTTCTCTAGCGGGGTCCCCGGGGAGCTGTTTTTT. Translating gives CASSFSSGVPGELFF.

J is TRBJ2-1 and V is TRBV7-9; 11 bases match TRBD2. Germline V gene data show CDR1 as SEHNR and CDR2 as FQNEAQ (reference sequence). V dropped 5 bases and J dropped 2; count of bases not matched to a gene: 5. This CDR3 is 16 amino acids long. The CDR3 coding sequence is TGTGCCAGCAGCCCCGGGACTAGCGGCACCTACAATGAGCAGTTCTTC. This gives the protein CASSPGTSGTYNEQFF.

This chain uses TRBV6-5 with TRBJ1-1, with 8 bases lining up with TRBD1. This CDR3 comprises 15 residues. Germline V gene data show CDR1 as MNHEY and CDR2 as SVGAGI. The ends lost 4 bases at V and 1 base at J; junction bases unmatched: 5. The CDR3 nucleotides read TGTGCCAGCAGTTCTGGGGGACAGGCGAACACTGAAGCTTTCTTT. This sequence encodes CASSSGGQANTEAFF.

V is TRBV7-9 and J is TRBJ1-2, with D possibly matching TRBD1 (5 bases). V was clipped by 3 bases and J by 4 bases, with 12 bases between them. This CDR3 is 14 amino acids long. Germline V gives CDR1 SEHNR, CDR2 FQNEAQ (reference sequence). CDR3 bases: TGTGCCAGCAGCTTGGAGGGGCTTGGCTATGGCTACACCTTC. It is translated as CASSLEGLGYGYTF. The whole variable domain, filled in from reference TRBV7-9 and TRBJ1-2, reads DTGVSQNPRHKITKRGQNVTFRCDPISEHNRLYWYRQTLGQGPEFLTYFQNEAQLEKSRLLSDRFSAERPKGSFSTLEIQRTEQGDSAMYLCASSLEGLGYGYTFGSGTRLTVV.

V is TRBV5-1 and J is TRBJ1-3; 8 positions match TRBD1. The CDR3 runs 15 residues. The V gene's germline CDR1 is SGHRS and CDR2 YFSETQ. Trimming at V came to 4 bases and at J to 8 bases, leaving 11 bases not matched to a gene. The CDR3 here is CASSLPRQGLDTIYF. Here the CDR3 DNA reads TGCGCCAGCAGCCTACCAAGACAGGGGTTAGACACCATATATTTT.

The chain uses TRBV7-6 and TRBJ2-3; D might be TRBD2 (6 bases). The germline V gene has CDR1 SGHVS and CDR2 FNYEAQ. The CDR3 is 16 amino acids. V was trimmed by 1 base and J by 2 bases, leaving 13 bases between them. CDR3 bases: TGTGCCAGCAGCTTAGGTGGGGAGGCCCCCACAGATACGCAGTATTTT. Translation: CASSLGGEAPTDTQYF. Supplemented by reference TRBV7-6 and TRBJ2-3, the full variable domain reads GAGVSQSPRYKVTKRGQDVALRCDPISGHVSLYWYRQALGQGPEFLTYFNYEAQQDKSGLPNDRFSAERPEGSISTLTIQRTEQRDSAMYRCASSLGGEAPTDTQYFGPGTRLTVL.

The chain's CDR3 is CASSLFRASYEQYF. CDR3 DNA: TGTGCCAGCAGCTTATTTAGGGCCTCCTACGAGCAGTACTTC. V usage is TRBV7-6 and J usage is TRBJ2-7, with D unclear. CDR3 size: 14 residues. CDR1 SGHVS and CDR2 FNYEAQ come from the germline V gene. With 2 bases removed from V and 0 bases from J, the gap between germline ends came to 8 bases. The whole variable domain, remainder taken from reference TRBV7-6 and TRBJ2-7, is GAGVSQSPRYKVTKRGQDVALRCDPISGHVSLYWYRQALGQGPEFLTYFNYEAQQDKSGLPNDRFSAERPEGSISTLTIQRTEQRDSAMYRCASSLFRASYEQYFGPGTRLTVT.

This chain connects TRBV28 to TRBJ2-2; possibly TRBD2 for D (6 bases). CDR3 length: 15 residues. V gave up 5 bases and J gave up 1 base, with 11 bases separating them. Germline V lookup: CDR1 MDHEN, CDR2 SYDVKM. The CDR3 bases are TGTGCCAGCAGTAGGGGAGGAGGGAACACCGGGGAGCTGTTTTTT. It is translated as CASSRGGGNTGELFF.

The chain links TRBV7-3 to TRBJ2-2; 10 bases map to TRBD2. Germline CDR1 reads SGHTA; CDR2 reads FQGTGA. Unmatched junction bases numbered 4, after V lost 5 bases and J lost 7 bases. CDR3 length: 14 residues. This chain's CDR3 is CASSTSGIGGELFF. CDR3 in DNA: TGTGCCAGCAGCACTAGCGGGATTGGCGGGGAGCTGTTTTTT.

The V gene is TRBV7-8, the J gene TRBJ2-2; weak D call: TRBD2 (5 bases). This CDR3 comprises 14 residues. Per the germline V gene, CDR1 is SGHVS and CDR2 is FQNEAQ. Trimming removed 5 bases from V and 4 bases from J, with 11 bases in between. DNA of the CDR3: TGTGCCAGCAGCCAGCGGATCTCCACCGGGGAGCTGTTTTTT. Translated: CASSQRISTGELFF.

The chain links TRBV6-1 to TRBJ2-3, with 8 bases that match TRBD1. The V and J ends lost 1 base and 2 bases, in that order; junction bases with no gene match: 2. The length of the CDR3 is 15 residues. Germline V gene data show CDR1 as MNHNS and CDR2 as SASEGT. The CDR3 DNA is TGTGCCAGCAGTGAAGGGACAGGGCACACAGATACGCAGTATTTT. Translation: CASSEGTGHTDTQYF.

The V and J genes are TRBV6-6 and TRBJ2-7, with 8 bases fitting TRBD1. Per the germline V gene, CDR1 is MNHNY and CDR2 is SVGAGI (reference sequence). V was clipped by 4 bases and J by 1 base; unmatched bases: 6. The CDR3 loop spans 15 amino acids. CDR3 coding DNA: TGTGCCAGCAGTTCGGAGGACAGGGCGTCCTACGAGCAGTACTTC. The encoded protein is CASSSEDRASYEQYF.

V usage is TRBV30 and J usage is TRBJ1-2; D not certain. Germline-derived CDR1 and CDR2 are GTSNPN and SVGIG (reference sequence). CDR3 length equals 12 residues. V lost 2 bases to trimming and J lost 4 bases, with 8 bases between them. The CDR3 loop is CAWSSRGYGYTF. The DNA for the CDR3 is TGTGCCTGGAGTTCCCGGGGCTATGGCTACACCTTC.

The rearrangement uses TRBV28 and TRBJ2-7; TRBD2 agrees at 10 bases. Trimming removed 5 bases from V and 0 bases from J; junction bases left unmatched: 7. The CDR3 loop spans 16 amino acids. Germline lookup yields CDR1 MDHEN and CDR2 SYDVKM. The CDR3 here is CASSPRASGSSYEQYF. The DNA of the CDR3 is TGTGCCAGCAGTCCCCGCGCTAGCGGGAGCTCCTACGAGCAGTACTTC.

This chain's CDR3 is CASSSGTAFNTQYF. CDR3 nucleotides: TGTGCCAGCAGCTCCGGGACAGCGTTTAATACGCAGTATTTT. The chain employs TRBV11-2 and TRBJ2-3; TRBD1 agrees at 7 bases. This CDR3 spans 14 amino acids. Germline V CDR1 and CDR2: SGHAT, FQNNGV. The trim removed 4 bases at V and 7 bases at J, leaving 8 bases unmatched.

The V and J genes are TRBV6-5 and TRBJ2-1; D may be TRBD2 (6 bases). This CDR3 is 12 amino acids long. V was clipped by 6 bases and J by 5 bases, with 8 bases between them. Germline V gene sequence: CDR1 MNHEY, CDR2 SVGAGI. The CDR3 loop reads CASSPGDNEQFF. CDR3 DNA sequence: TGTGCCAGCAGCCCGGGGGACAATGAGCAGTTCTTC.

The chain links TRBV11-3 to TRBJ2-3; D is ambiguous. V was shortened by 4 bases and J by 3 bases, with 20 bases between the two germline ends. The CDR3 is made up of 17 amino acids. Germline assignment: CDR1 SGHNT and CDR2 YENEEA. CDR3 sequence: CASSCRHPKSWTDTQYF. CDR3 bases: TGTGCCAGCAGCTGTAGGCACCCCAAGTCTTGGACAGATACGCAGTATTTT.

V and J are TRBV20-1 and TRBJ2-7; D is unclear. CDR1 is DFQATT and CDR2 is SNEGSKA in the germline V gene (reference sequence). The CDR3 sequence is 11 residues long. Between the trimmed V and J ends, which lost 3 bases and 2 bases, there was a span of 5 bases. The CDR3 sequence: CSASLPYEQYF. CDR3 bases: TGCAGTGCTAGTCTACCCTACGAGCAGTACTTC.

The V call is TRBV5-1, the J call TRBJ2-6; D is perhaps TRBD1 (6 bases). V was shortened by 0 bases and J by 2 bases, with 12 bases between the two germline ends. CDR1 SGHRS and CDR2 YFSETQ come from the germline V gene. This CDR3 contains 17 residues. CDR3 sequence reads: CASSLEPGVTGANVLTF. DNA for the CDR3: TGCGCCAGCAGCTTGGAGCCAGGGGTAACTGGGGCCAACGTCCTGACTTTC.

The rearrangement links TRBV5-1 to TRBJ1-4; the D is unclear. V lost 4 bases to trimming and J lost 0 bases, with 4 bases between them. The CDR3 extends over 13 amino acids. Germline CDR1 and CDR2: SGHRS and YFSETQ. CDR3 residues: CASSNPTNEKLFF. CDR3 nucleotide sequence: TGCGCCAGCAGCAACCCAACTAATGAAAAACTGTTTTTT.

This clone appeared a few times. The chain has TRBV28 and TRBJ1-5; 9 bases fit TRBD1. Germline V CDR1 and CDR2: MDHEN, SYDVKM. V lost 10 bases, J lost 6 bases, and 10 bases stayed unmatched. This CDR3 comprises 14 residues. The DNA for the CDR3 is TGTGCCATCCTCAACAGGGGGCCGGGTCAGCCCCAGCATTTT. This translates into CAILNRGPGQPQHF.